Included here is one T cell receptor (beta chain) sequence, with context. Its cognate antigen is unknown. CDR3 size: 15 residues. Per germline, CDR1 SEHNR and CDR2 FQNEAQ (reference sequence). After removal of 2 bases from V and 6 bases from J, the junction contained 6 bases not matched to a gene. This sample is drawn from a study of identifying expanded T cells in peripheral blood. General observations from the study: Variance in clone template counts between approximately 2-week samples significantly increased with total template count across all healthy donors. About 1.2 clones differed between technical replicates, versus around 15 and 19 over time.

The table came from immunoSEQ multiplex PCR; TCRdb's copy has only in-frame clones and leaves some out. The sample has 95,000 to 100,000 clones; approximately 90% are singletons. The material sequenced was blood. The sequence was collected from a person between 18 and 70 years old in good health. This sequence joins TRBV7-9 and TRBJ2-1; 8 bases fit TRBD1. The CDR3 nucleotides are TGTGCCAGCAGCTTAATCCAGGGGGCGGGCAATGAGCAGTTCTTC. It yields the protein CASSLIQGAGNEQFF.